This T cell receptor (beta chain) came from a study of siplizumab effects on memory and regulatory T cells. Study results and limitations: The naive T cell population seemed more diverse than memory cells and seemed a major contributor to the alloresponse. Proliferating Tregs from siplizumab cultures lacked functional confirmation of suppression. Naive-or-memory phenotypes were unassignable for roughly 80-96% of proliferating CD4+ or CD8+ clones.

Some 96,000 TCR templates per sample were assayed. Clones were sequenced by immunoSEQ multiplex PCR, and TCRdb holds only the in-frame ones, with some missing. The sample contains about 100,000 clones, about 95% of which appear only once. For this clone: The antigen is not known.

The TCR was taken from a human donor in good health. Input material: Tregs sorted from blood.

This CDR3 is CASSLGLAEGTDTQYF. The CDR3 region has the DNA TGCGCCAGCAGCTTGGGTCTAGCGGAGGGGACAGATACGCAGTATTTT. This chain links TRBV5-1 with TRBJ2-3; 7 bases are a match to TRBD2. Trimming removed 0 bases from V and 3 bases from J; junction bases left unmatched: 7. CDR1 is SGHRS, CDR2 YFSETQ, per germline. The CDR3 sequence is 16 residues long. The variable domain in full, with the rest retrieved from reference TRBV5-1 and TRBJ2-3, is KAGVTQTPRYLIKTRGQQVTLSCSPISGHRSVSWYQQTPGQGLQFLFEYFSETQRNKGNFPGRFSGRQFSNSRSEMNVSTLELGDSALYLCASSLGLAEGTDTQYFGPGTRLTVL.